Each of the 9 T cell receptor beta chains below was sequenced from the same sample in a study of T-cell reconstitution after alpha-beta-depleted transplantation in children. Molecular barcoding with unique molecular identifiers was used for the TCRbeta library. TCRdb called the PCR reads again in MiXCR, with one record for every CDR3 protein. Of about 460,000 distinct CDR3 sequences in the sample, roughly a tenth are singletons; the top ten hold roughly 2.1%. The sequences come from PBMCs, collected before TCRalphabeta/CD19-depleted stem cell transplant. The receptors here all came from a child between 2 and 9 years old with inherited bone marrow failure, due to receive a stem cell transplant.

V and J are TRBV5-4 and TRBJ2-2; D might be TRBD1 (6 bases). V was pared by 3 bases and J by 3 bases, with 12 bases between. The CDR3 spans 15 residues. Germline CDR1 and CDR2: SGHNT and YYREEE (reference sequence). CDR3 nucleotides: TGTGCCAGCAGCTACAGAGGGGGATACACCGGGGAGCTGTTTTTT. Translation gives CASSYRGGYTGELFF.

This clonotype was seen at least ten times. The CDR3, as DNA: TGCAGTGCTCGTGACAGGGGGCAAACAGATACGCAGTATTTT. Its translation is CSARDRGQTDTQYF. The chain combines TRBV20-1 with TRBJ2-3; TRBD1 agrees at 10 bases. Germline CDR1 reads DFQATT; CDR2 reads SNEGSKA (reference sequence). The CDR3 totals 14 residues. V gave up 5 bases and J gave up 3 bases; unmatched junction bases: 5.

This chain links TRBV2 with TRBJ2-5, with 12 nucleotides matching TRBD1. Germline V gives CDR1 SNHLY, CDR2 FYNNEI. V shed 4 bases, J shed 5 bases, and the junction held 5 bases outside the gene matches. The CDR3 loop spans 15 amino acids. The CDR3 coding sequence is TGTGCCAGCAGTGGAGGGACAGGGGGCCTGGAGACCCAGTACTTC. As protein: CASSGGTGGLETQYF.

The table lists this clonotype with many counts. V is TRBV28 and J is TRBJ2-3; perhaps TRBD2 as D (6 bases). The germline V gene encodes CDR1 MDHEN and CDR2 SYDVKM. The length of the CDR3 is 17 residues. V was clipped by 6 bases and J by 6 bases, with 25 bases between them. The CDR3 loop reads CASSRRLTRDWGDTQYF. The CDR3 coding sequence is TGTGCCAGCAGCCGGAGACTTACGCGGGACTGGGGTGATACGCAGTATTTT.

There are many counts of this clonotype. This sequence joins TRBV13 and TRBJ2-1; 10 bases align to TRBD2. Per germline, CDR1 PRHDT and CDR2 FYEKMQ (reference sequence). After removal of 5 bases from V and 7 bases from J, the junction contained 11 bases not matched to a gene. CDR3 size: 16 residues. The CDR3 DNA sequence: TGTGCCAGCAGCCCTACGGTGGGACTAGCGCCGAATGAGCAGTTCTTC. Residues: CASSPTVGLAPNEQFF. The full variable domain, with the rest looked up from reference TRBV13 and TRBJ2-1, is AAGVIQSPRHLIKEKRETATLKCYPIPRHDTVYWYQQGPGQDPQFLISFYEKMQSDKGSIPDRFSAQQFSDYHSELNMSSLELGDSALYFCASSPTVGLAPNEQFFGPGTRLTVL.

This clonotype was recorded many times. The J gene is TRBJ2-2, the V gene TRBV20-1; D assignment may be TRBD1 or TRBD2 (6 bases each). V gave up 0 bases and J gave up 0 bases, with 17 bases separating them. The CDR3 length is 18 residues. CDR1 and CDR2 (germline): DFQATT, SNEGSKA (reference sequence). This chain's CDR3 is CSARDLLGGKSNTGELFF. In DNA, the CDR3 is TGCAGTGCTAGAGATCTCCTAGGGGGGAAGTCGAACACCGGGGAGCTGTTTTTT.

This clonotype was picked up many times. V gene TRBV25-1 combines with J gene TRBJ2-7, with 9 bases that match TRBD2. CDR1 and CDR2 (germline): MGHDK, SYGVNS. The J segment lost 5 bases and the V segment lost 10 bases, leaving 6 bases of the junction unmatched. The CDR3 runs to 12 residues. The CDR3 DNA sequence: TGTGCCACAAAGCGGGAGGACAACGAGCAGTACTTC. This gives the protein CATKREDNEQYF.

In this sample, this clonotype turned up many times. The junction shows a germline mismatch at one end, possibly a read error. The chain has TRBV27 and TRBJ1-6; D call uncertain. The CDR3 is 14 amino acids. Germline V gives CDR1 MNHEY, CDR2 SMNVEV (reference sequence). The CDR3 spells CASSYVGYNSPLYF. CDR3 DNA: TGTGCCAGCAGTTACGTGGGTTATAATTCACCCCTCTACTTT.

Many counts were recorded for this clonotype. The chain recombines TRBV27 with TRBJ2-3; a possible D gene is TRBD2 (7 bases). The CDR3 length is 14 residues. The V and J ends lost 7 bases and 2 bases respectively, with 13 bases between them. From germline, CDR1 is MNHEY and CDR2 SMNVEV (reference sequence). In DNA form, the CDR3 reads TGTGCCAGCACCTTTGGGGGGGCCACAGATACGCAGTATTTT. Protein product: CASTFGGATDTQYF.